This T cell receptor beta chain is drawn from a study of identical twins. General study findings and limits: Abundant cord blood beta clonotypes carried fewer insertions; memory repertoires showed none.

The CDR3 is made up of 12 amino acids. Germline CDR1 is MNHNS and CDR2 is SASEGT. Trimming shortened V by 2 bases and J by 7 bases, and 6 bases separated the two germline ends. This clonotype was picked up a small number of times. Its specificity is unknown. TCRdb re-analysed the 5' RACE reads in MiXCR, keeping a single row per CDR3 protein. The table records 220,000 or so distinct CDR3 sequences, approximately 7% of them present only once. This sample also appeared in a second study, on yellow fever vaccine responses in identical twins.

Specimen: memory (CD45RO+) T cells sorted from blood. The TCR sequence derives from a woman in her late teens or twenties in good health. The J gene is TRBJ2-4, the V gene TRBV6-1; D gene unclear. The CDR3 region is CASSEHGNIQYF. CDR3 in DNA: TGTGCCAGCAGTGAACACGGGAACATTCAGTACTTC.